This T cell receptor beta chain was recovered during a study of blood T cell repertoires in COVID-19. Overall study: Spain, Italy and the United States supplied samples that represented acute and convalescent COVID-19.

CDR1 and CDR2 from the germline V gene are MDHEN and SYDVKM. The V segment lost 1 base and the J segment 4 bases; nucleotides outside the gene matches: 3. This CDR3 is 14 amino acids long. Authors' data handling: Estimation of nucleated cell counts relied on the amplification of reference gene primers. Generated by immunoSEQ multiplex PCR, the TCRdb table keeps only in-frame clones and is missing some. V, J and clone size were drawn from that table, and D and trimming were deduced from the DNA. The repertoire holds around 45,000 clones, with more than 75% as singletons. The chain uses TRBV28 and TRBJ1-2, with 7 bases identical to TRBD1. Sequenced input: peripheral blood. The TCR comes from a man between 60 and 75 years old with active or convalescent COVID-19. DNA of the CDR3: TGTGCCAGCAGTTTATACCAGGGGGGCTATGGCTACACCTTC. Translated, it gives CASSLYQGGYGYTF.